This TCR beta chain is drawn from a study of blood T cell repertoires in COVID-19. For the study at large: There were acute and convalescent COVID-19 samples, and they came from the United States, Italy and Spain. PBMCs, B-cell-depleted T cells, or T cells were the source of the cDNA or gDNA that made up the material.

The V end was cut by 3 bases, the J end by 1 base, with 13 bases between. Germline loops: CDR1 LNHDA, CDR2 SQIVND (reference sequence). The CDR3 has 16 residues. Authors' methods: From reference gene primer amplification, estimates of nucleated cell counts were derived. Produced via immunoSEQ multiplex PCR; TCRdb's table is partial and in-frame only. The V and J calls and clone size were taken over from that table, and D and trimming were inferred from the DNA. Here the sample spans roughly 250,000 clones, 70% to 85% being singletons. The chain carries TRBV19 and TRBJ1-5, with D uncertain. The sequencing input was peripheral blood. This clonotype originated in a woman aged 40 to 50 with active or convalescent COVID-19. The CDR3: CASSINWVGSNQPQHF. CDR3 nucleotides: TGTGCCAGTAGTATTAATTGGGTCGGGAGCAATCAGCCCCAGCATTTT.